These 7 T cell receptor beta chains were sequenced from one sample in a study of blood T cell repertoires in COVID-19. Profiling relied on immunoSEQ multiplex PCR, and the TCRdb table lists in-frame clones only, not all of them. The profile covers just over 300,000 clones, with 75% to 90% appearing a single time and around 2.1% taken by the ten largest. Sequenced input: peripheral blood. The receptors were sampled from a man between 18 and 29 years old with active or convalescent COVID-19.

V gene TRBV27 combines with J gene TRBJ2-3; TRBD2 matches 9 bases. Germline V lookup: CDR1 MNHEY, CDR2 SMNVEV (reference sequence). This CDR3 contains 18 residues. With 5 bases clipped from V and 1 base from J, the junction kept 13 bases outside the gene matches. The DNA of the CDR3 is TGTGCCAGCAGTAGTATGTCCGCGGGAGGGCCTGGCACAGATACGCAGTATTTT. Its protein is CASSSMSAGGPGTDTQYF.

The CDR3 nucleotides are TGTGCCAGCAGCGGGACAGGGAATGGGCAGCCCCAGCATTTT. It codes for CASSGTGNGQPQHF. The chain uses TRBV6-5 and TRBJ1-5; 9 bases align to TRBD1. The V and J ends lost 6 bases and 7 bases, in that order; junction bases with no gene match: 7. The V gene's germline CDR1 is MNHEY and CDR2 SVGAGI. This CDR3 region has 14 residues.

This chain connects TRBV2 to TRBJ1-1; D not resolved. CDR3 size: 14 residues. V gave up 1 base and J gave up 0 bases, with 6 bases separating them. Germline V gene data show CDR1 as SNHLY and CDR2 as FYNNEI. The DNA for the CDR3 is TGTGCCAGCAGTGAAGTAGTTTTGAACACTGAAGCTTTCTTT. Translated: CASSEVVLNTEAFF.

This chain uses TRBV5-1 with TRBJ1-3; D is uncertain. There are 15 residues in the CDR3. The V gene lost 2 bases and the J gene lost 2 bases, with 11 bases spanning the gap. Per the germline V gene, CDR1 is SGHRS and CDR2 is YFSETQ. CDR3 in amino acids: CASSLDLSAGNTIYF. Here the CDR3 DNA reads TGCGCCAGCAGCTTAGATTTGTCGGCTGGAAACACCATATATTTT.

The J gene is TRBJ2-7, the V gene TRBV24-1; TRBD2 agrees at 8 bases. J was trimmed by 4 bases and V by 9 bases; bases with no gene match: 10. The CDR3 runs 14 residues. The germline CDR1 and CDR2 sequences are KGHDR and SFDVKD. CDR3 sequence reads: CATGGQRESYEQYF. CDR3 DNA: TGTGCCACCGGGGGTCAGCGGGAGAGTTACGAGCAGTACTTC.

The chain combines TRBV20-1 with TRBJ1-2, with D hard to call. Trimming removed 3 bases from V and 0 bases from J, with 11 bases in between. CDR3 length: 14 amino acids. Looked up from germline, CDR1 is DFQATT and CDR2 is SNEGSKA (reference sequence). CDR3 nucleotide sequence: TGCAGTGCTAGTTTGGAGGCCTCTAACTATGGCTACACCTTC. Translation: CSASLEASNYGYTF.

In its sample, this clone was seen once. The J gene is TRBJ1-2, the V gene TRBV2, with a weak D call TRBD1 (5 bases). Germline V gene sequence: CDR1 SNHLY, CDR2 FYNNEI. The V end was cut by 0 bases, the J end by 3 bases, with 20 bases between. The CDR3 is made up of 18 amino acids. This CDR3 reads CASSEALLLTGEDYGYTF. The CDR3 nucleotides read TGTGCCAGCAGTGAAGCGCTCCTTTTAACAGGAGAAGACTATGGCTACACCTTC.